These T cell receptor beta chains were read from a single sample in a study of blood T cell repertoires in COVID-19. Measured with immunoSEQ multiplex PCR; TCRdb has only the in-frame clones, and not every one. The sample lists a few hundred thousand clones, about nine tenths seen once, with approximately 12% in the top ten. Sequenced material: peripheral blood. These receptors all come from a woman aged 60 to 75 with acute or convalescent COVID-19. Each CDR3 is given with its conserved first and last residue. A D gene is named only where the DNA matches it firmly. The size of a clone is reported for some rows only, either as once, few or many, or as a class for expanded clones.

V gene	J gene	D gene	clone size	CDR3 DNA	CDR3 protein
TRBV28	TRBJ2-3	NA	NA	TGTGCCAGCAGTTTCCGGGATACGCAGTATTTT	CASSFRDTQYF
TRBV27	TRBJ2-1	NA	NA	TGTGCCAGCAGTTTAATCACCGCGGGAAGACCCAATGAGCAGTTCTTC	CASSLITAGRPNEQFF
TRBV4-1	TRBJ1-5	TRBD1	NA	TGCGCCAGCAGCCAAGATACAGGACAGGCGATTAGCAATCAGCCCCAGCATTTT	CASSQDTGQAISNQPQHF
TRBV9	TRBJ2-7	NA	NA	TGTGCCAGCAGCGTAGGAATAACAGACTACGAGCAGTACTTC	CASSVGITDYEQYF
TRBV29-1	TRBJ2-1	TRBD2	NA	TGCAGCGTTGATGGTACGCCTAGCGGGAGGGACGCCGATGAGCAGTTCTTC	CSVDGTPSGRDADEQFF
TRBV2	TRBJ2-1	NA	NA	TGTGCCAGCAGTGCTACTAGCAGGAGGGACAATGAGCAGTTCTTC	CASSATSRRDNEQFF
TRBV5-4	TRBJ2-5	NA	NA	TGTGCCAGCAGCTTCTCCGGAGGCCAAGAGACCCAGTACTTC	CASSFSGGQETQYF
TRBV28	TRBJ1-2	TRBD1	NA	TGTGCCAGCAGTTTAAGTGGGGACAGAGGCTACACCTTC	CASSLSGDRGYTF
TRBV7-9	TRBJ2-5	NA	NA	TGTGCCAGCAGCTTAGGGTCCGGGGTCCAAGAGACCCAGTACTTC	CASSLGSGVQETQYF
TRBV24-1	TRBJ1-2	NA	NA	TGTGCCACCAGCGCAGGGGTTCCCTATGGCTACACCTTC	CATSAGVPYGYTF
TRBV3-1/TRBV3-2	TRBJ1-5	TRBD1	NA	TGTGCCAGCAGCCACGATGGGACAGGGGGTCAGCCCCAGCATTTT	CASSHDGTGGQPQHF
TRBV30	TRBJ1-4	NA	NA	TGTGCAGGACAGAATAATGAAAAACTGTTTTTT	CAGQNNEKLFF
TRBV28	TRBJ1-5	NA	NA	TGTGCCAGCAGTGGGGTAAAGCGGACGGCAAATCAGCCCCAGCATTTT	CASSGVKRTANQPQHF
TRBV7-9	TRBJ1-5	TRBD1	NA	TGTGCCAGCGGAACTGGACAGGGTAGCAATCAGCCCCAGCATTTT	CASGTGQGSNQPQHF
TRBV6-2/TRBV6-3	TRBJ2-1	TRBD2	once	TGTGCCAGCAGTTCCGAGACTAGCGGGGGGTACAATGAGCAGTTCTTC	CASSSETSGGYNEQFF
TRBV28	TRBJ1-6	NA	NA	TGTGCCAGCAGTCGTGGGGGGAGCTCCTATAATTCACCCCTCCACTTT	CASSRGGSSYNSPLHF